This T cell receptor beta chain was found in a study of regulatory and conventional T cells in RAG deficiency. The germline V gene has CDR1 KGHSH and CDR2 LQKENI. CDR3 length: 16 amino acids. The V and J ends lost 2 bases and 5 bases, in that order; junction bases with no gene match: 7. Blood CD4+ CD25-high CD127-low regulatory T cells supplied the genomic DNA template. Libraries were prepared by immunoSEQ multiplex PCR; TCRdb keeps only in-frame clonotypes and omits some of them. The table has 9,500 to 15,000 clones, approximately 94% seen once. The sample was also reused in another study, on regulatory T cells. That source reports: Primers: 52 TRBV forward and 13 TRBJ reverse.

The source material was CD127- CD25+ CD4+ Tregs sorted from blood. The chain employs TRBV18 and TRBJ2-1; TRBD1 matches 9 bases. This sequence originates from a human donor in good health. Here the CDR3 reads CASSPVYRGPHNEQFF. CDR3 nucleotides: TGTGCCAGCTCACCAGTCTACAGGGGGCCTCACAATGAGCAGTTCTTC.